The following is a TCR beta chain sequence with its context. This entry belongs to a study of Tregs in tolerant kidney transplant recipients. Some clones are missing from TCRdb's copy, which holds only in-frame ones; the method was immunoSEQ multiplex PCR. The repertoire holds 85,000 to 90,000 clones, just over 90% seen once, with approximately 4.8% in the top ten. Germline lookup yields CDR1 SEHNR and CDR2 FQNEAQ (reference sequence). The CDR3 is 13 amino acids. V shed 5 bases and J shed 7 bases, with 11 bases lying between them. Material: CD8+ T cells from blood. The source is a human donor in good health. The chain recombines TRBV7-9 with TRBJ2-2, with D unresolved. As DNA, the CDR3 is TGTGCCAGCAGCCCAATTCTCGGCGGGGAGCTGTTTTTT. Translated: CASSPILGGELFF.